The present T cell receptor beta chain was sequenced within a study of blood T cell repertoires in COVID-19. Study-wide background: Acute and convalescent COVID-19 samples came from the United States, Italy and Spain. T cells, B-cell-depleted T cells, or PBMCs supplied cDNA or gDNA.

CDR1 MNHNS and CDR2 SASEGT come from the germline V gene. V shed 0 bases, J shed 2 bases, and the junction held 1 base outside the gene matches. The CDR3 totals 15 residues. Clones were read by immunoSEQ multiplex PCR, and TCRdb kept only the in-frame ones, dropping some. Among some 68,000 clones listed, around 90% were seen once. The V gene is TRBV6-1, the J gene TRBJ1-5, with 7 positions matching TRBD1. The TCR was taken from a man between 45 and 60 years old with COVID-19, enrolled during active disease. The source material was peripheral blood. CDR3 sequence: CASSEAGQGNQPQHF. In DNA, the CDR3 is TGTGCCAGCAGTGAAGCTGGACAGGGCAATCAGCCCCAGCATTTT.